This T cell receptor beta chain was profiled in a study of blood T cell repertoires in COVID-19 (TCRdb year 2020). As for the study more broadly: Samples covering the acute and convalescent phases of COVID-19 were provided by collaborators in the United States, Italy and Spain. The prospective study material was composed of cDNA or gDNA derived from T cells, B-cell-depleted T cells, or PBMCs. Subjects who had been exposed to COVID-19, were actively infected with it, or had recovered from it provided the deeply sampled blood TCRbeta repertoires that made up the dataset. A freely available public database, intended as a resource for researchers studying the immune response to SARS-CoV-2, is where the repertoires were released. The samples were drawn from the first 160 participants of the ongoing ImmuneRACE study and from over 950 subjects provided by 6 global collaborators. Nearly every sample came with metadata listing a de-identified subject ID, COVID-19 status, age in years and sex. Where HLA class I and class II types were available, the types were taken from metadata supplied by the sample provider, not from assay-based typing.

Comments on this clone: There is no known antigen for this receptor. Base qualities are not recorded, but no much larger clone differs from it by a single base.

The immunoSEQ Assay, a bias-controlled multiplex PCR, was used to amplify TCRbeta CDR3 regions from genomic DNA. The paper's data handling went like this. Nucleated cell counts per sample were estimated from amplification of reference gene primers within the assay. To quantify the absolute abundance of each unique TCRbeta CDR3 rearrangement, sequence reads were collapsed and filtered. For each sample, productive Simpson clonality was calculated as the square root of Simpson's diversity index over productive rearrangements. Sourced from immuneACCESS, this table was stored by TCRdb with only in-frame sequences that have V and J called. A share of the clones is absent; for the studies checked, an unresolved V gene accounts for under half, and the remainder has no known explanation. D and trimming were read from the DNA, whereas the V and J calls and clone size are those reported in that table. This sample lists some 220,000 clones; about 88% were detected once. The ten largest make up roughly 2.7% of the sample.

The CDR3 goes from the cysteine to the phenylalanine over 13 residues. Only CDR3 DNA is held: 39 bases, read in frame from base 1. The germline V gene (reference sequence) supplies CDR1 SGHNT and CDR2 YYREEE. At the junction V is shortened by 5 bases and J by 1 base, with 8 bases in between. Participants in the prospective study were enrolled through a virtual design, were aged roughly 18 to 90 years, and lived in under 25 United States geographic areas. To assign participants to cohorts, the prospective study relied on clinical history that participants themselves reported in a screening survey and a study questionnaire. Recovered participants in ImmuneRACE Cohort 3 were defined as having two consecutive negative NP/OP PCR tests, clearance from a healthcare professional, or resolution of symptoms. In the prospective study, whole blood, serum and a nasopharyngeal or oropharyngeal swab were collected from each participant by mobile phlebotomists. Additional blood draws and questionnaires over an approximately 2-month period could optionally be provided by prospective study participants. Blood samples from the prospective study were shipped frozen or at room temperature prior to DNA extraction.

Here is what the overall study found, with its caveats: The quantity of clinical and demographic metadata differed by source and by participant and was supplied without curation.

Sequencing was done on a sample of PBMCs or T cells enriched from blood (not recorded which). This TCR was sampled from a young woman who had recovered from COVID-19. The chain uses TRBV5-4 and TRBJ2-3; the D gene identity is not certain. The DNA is TGTGCCAGCAGTCCCCAGGGCACAGATACGCAGTATTTT. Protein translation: CASSPQGTDTQYF.